The rows below give T cell receptor beta chains drawn from one sample of a study of blood T cells in healthy people across ages. TCRdb independently ran MiXCR on the 5' RACE reads; one entry per CDR3 protein. The sample includes about 580,000 distinct CDR3 sequences, roughly 48% of them seen just once. Sequences were obtained from blood. The receptors shown here come from a man older than 75 in good health. Each CDR3 is given with its conserved first and last residue. Each record gives: J gene, clone size, D gene, V gene, CDR3 protein, CDR3 DNA. The D gene is left open where the match is weak. Clone size, where shown, is once, few, many, or a class for clones that have expanded.

j_call: TRBJ2-7; clone_size: -; d_call: -; v_call: TRBV7-9; cdr3_aa: CASSLGGLVEQYF; cdr3_nt: TGTGCCAGCAGCTTAGGGGGACTTGTCGAGCAGTACTTC
j_call: TRBJ2-1; clone_size: -; d_call: TRBD1; v_call: TRBV27; cdr3_aa: CASSLTPTGLDEQFF; cdr3_nt: TGTGCCAGCAGTCTCACGCCGACAGGGCTGGATGAGCAGTTCTTC
j_call: TRBJ2-1; clone_size: -; d_call: TRBD2; v_call: TRBV10-2; cdr3_aa: CASRGGVAGDHEQFF; cdr3_nt: TGCGCCAGCAGGGGTGGGGTAGCGGGAGACCATGAGCAGTTCTTC
j_call: TRBJ2-1; clone_size: -; d_call: TRBD2; v_call: TRBV7-2; cdr3_aa: CASSPNTSGGGLGEQFF; cdr3_nt: TGTGCCAGCAGCCCAAACACTAGCGGGGGCGGGCTGGGTGAGCAGTTCTTC
j_call: TRBJ1-2; clone_size: -; d_call: -; v_call: TRBV3-1; cdr3_aa: CASSQTTRQWYGYTF; cdr3_nt: TGTGCCAGCAGCCAAACGACCCGGCAATGGTATGGCTACACCTTC
j_call: TRBJ1-1; clone_size: -; d_call: -; v_call: TRBV5-1; cdr3_aa: CASSLEHTMNTEAFF; cdr3_nt: TGCGCCAGCAGCTTGGAACACACGATGAACACTGAAGCTTTCTTT
j_call: TRBJ1-1; clone_size: few; d_call: TRBD1; v_call: TRBV5-1; cdr3_aa: CASSLTGGSSFGEAFF; cdr3_nt: TGCGCCAGCAGCCTGACAGGGGGCTCATCTTTCGGTGAAGCTTTCTTT
j_call: TRBJ1-5; clone_size: -; d_call: -; v_call: TRBV27; cdr3_aa: CASSLKNSNQPQHF; cdr3_nt: TGTGCCAGCAGTTTAAAGAATAGCAATCAGCCCCAGCATTTT
j_call: TRBJ2-5; clone_size: -; d_call: -; v_call: TRBV29-1; cdr3_aa: CSVAGKAKGGNEQYF; cdr3_nt: TGCAGCGTCGCGGGGAAGGCCAAAGGGGGAAATGAGCAGTACTTC
j_call: TRBJ1-5; clone_size: few; d_call: -; v_call: TRBV7-2; cdr3_aa: CASSPGRRMGNQPQHF; cdr3_nt: TGTGCCAGCAGCCCGGGACGTAGGATGGGCAATCAGCCCCAGCATTTT
j_call: TRBJ2-3; clone_size: -; d_call: TRBD1; v_call: TRBV29-1; cdr3_aa: CSVQGQFSTDTQYF; cdr3_nt: TGCAGCGTTCAGGGACAGTTTAGCACAGATACGCAGTATTTT
j_call: TRBJ1-2; clone_size: -; d_call: -; v_call: TRBV5-1; cdr3_aa: CASQGGGLLGYGYTF; cdr3_nt: TGCGCCAGCCAAGGCGGGGGGCTCCTCGGCTATGGCTACACCTTC
j_call: TRBJ2-3; clone_size: -; d_call: TRBD1; v_call: TRBV5-1; cdr3_aa: CASSTTGQGADTQYF; cdr3_nt: TGCGCCAGCAGCACCACCGGACAGGGAGCAGATACGCAGTATTTT
j_call: TRBJ1-2; clone_size: many; d_call: -; v_call: TRBV6-5; cdr3_aa: CASSYSGDLYGYTF; cdr3_nt: TGTGCCAGCAGTTACTCAGGGGACCTTTATGGCTACACCTTC
j_call: TRBJ2-7; clone_size: few; d_call: -; v_call: TRBV20-1; cdr3_aa: CSARDGQPTNYEQYF; cdr3_nt: TGCAGTGCTAGAGATGGGCAGCCTACAAACTACGAGCAGTACTTC
j_call: TRBJ2-4; clone_size: few; d_call: -; v_call: TRBV6-5; cdr3_aa: CASSSPGPEEKNIQYF; cdr3_nt: TGTGCCAGCAGTTCCCCAGGCCCCGAGGAGAAAAACATTCAGTACTTC
j_call: TRBJ2-1; clone_size: -; d_call: TRBD2; v_call: TRBV20-1; cdr3_aa: CSAGYRASGGQFF; cdr3_nt: TGCAGTGCCGGATACCGGGCCTCGGGGGGGCAGTTCTTC
j_call: TRBJ2-1; clone_size: -; d_call: -; v_call: TRBV20-1; cdr3_aa: CSVAGRTYNEQFF; cdr3_nt: TGCAGTGTGGCGGGAAGGACCTACAATGAGCAGTTCTTC
j_call: TRBJ2-4; clone_size: -; d_call: -; v_call: TRBV4-1; cdr3_aa: CASSQMRGGVAKNIQYF; cdr3_nt: TGCGCCAGCAGCCAGATGAGGGGGGGGGTAGCCAAAAACATTCAGTACTTC
j_call: TRBJ1-5; clone_size: many; d_call: TRBD1; v_call: TRBV7-2; cdr3_aa: CASSFRDRDQPQHF; cdr3_nt: TGTGCCAGCAGCTTTCGGGACAGGGATCAGCCCCAGCATTTT
j_call: TRBJ2-1; clone_size: -; d_call: -; v_call: TRBV5-1; cdr3_aa: CASSLRREGLASTYNEQFF; cdr3_nt: TGCGCCAGCAGCTTGAGGAGGGAAGGATTAGCGAGCACCTACAATGAGCAGTTCTTC
j_call: TRBJ2-7; clone_size: -; d_call: -; v_call: TRBV12-3/TRBV12-4; cdr3_aa: CASTKVGGSYEQYF; cdr3_nt: TGTGCCAGCACCAAGGTGGGCGGGTCCTACGAGCAGTACTTC
j_call: TRBJ2-1; clone_size: -; d_call: -; v_call: TRBV6-4; cdr3_aa: CASSEDIWGNEQFF; cdr3_nt: TGTGCCAGCAGTGAAGACATTTGGGGGAATGAGCAGTTCTTC
j_call: TRBJ2-7; clone_size: once; d_call: TRBD2; v_call: TRBV4-3; cdr3_aa: CASSQEGPAGGMYYERYF; cdr3_nt: TGCGCCAGCAGCCAAGAGGGGCCGGCGGGAGGAATGTACTACGAGCGGTACTTC
j_call: TRBJ2-1; clone_size: many; d_call: -; v_call: TRBV7-3; cdr3_aa: CASSPQGGNEQFF; cdr3_nt: TGTGCCAGCAGTCCCCAGGGGGGAAATGAGCAGTTCTTC
j_call: TRBJ2-5; clone_size: few; d_call: -; v_call: TRBV20-1; cdr3_aa: CSATLASGQYF; cdr3_nt: TGCAGTGCCACCTTAGCTTCTGGGCAGTACTTC